The 16 T cell receptor beta chains in this list originate from one sample, sequenced in a study of cytomegalovirus exposure and HLA in healthy donors. Primers for the PCR totalled 60 Vbeta and 13 Jbeta. Sequenced by immunoSEQ multiplex PCR; TCRdb stores in-frame clones only, minus some. Counted here are some 110,000 clones, roughly 13% occurring once; the ten biggest clones make up more than 15%. The specimen was PBMCs. These receptors came from a man aged 35 to 55 in good health and CMV-seropositive.

The gene calls are TRBV29-1 and TRBJ2-5; 9 positions match TRBD2. The CDR3 is 16 residues long. Losses at the gene ends were 5 bases for V and 1 base for J; bases not matched to a gene: 11. CDR1 is SQVTM and CDR2 is ANQGSEA in the germline V gene. The CDR3 spells CSVTRGPSGAQETQYF. The DNA for the CDR3 is TGCAGCGTTACTAGAGGCCCTAGCGGGGCCCAAGAGACCCAGTACTTC.

The chain recombines TRBV10-3 with TRBJ2-7, with 10 bases aligning to TRBD2. The junction had 8 bases not matched to a gene; V was cut back by 8 bases and J by 4 bases. CDR3 length equals 14 residues. Germline V lookup: CDR1 ENHRY, CDR2 SYGVKD. Written as DNA, the CDR3 is TGTGCCATCGCAAGGACTAGCGGAGCTTACGAGCAGTACTTC. It codes for CAIARTSGAYEQYF.

This rearrangement joins TRBV29-1 to TRBJ2-3; TRBD2 aligns across 14 bases. Losses at the gene ends were 3 bases for V and 4 bases for J; bases not matched to a gene: 3. CDR3 length: 15 amino acids. Germline V gene data show CDR1 as SQVTM and CDR2 as ANQGSEA. The CDR3 loop is CSVDGTSGRSDTQYF. For the CDR3, the DNA is TGCAGCGTTGATGGGACTAGCGGGAGATCAGATACGCAGTATTTT.

This chain links TRBV27 with TRBJ2-2; tentative D call: TRBD2 (6 bases). The CDR3 sequence is 15 residues long. With 5 bases removed from V and 4 bases from J, the gap between germline ends came to 14 bases. Germline V gene sequence: CDR1 MNHEY, CDR2 SMNVEV (reference sequence). CDR3: CASSPSPGGTGELFF. CDR3 nucleotides: TGTGCCAGCAGTCCATCCCCCGGGGGCACCGGGGAGCTGTTTTTT.

This chain joins TRBV28 and TRBJ2-2; 10 bases line up with TRBD2. This CDR3 comprises 17 residues. Per the germline V gene, CDR1 is MDHEN and CDR2 is SYDVKM. With V trimmed by 3 bases and J by 4 bases, 8 bases remained unmatched. The CDR3 sequence is CASSFPSGRDSTGELFF. CDR3 DNA: TGTGCCAGCAGTTTCCCCAGCGGGAGGGACTCCACCGGGGAGCTGTTTTTT.

The chain joins TRBV6-4 to TRBJ2-1; maybe TRBD2 (5 bases). V was pared by 2 bases and J by 8 bases, with 16 bases between. Germline lookup yields CDR1 MRHNA and CDR2 SNTAGT. CDR3 size: 15 residues. CDR3: CASSDTLSGFHEQFF. The CDR3 DNA reads as TGTGCCAGCAGTGACACCCTGTCGGGGTTTCATGAGCAGTTCTTC.

The chain recombines TRBV7-8 with TRBJ2-1, with a possible D match to TRBD2 (6 bases). The germline V and J ends were trimmed by 5 bases and 2 bases, with 13 bases remaining between them. CDR3 length equals 15 residues. Per the germline V gene, CDR1 is SGHVS and CDR2 is FQNEAQ. CDR3 sequence: CASSLSGHTYNEQFF. CDR3 nucleotides: TGTGCCAGCAGCCTGAGCGGGCACACCTACAATGAGCAGTTCTTC.

V is TRBV11-3 and J is TRBJ1-2; 10 nucleotides agree with TRBD1. Losses at the gene ends were 4 bases for V and 11 bases for J; bases not matched to a gene: 7. Germline V gene lookup returns CDR1 SGHNT and CDR2 YENEEA. CDR3 length: 13 amino acids. CDR3 loop: CASSSRTGGGYTF. DNA for the CDR3: TGTGCCAGCAGCTCTCGGACAGGGGGAGGTTACACCTTC.

In this sample, this clone turned up a few times. The genes are TRBV15 and TRBJ2-3; D perhaps matches TRBD1 (6 bases). Germline V CDR1 and CDR2: LNHNV, YYDKDF (reference sequence). Trimming left V 1 base short and J 4 bases short, with 12 bases between. This CDR3 is 15 amino acids long. The CDR3 region is CATSRALTGPDTQYF. For the CDR3, the DNA is TGTGCCACCAGCAGAGCGCTAACAGGGCCAGATACGCAGTATTTT.

CDR3 region: CASSLGDRLTYEQYF. The CDR3 DNA is TGCGCCAGCAGCTTGGGGGACAGGTTAACCTACGAGCAGTACTTC. The rearrangement joins TRBV5-1 to TRBJ2-7, with 8 nucleotides matching TRBD1. The CDR3 is 15 residues long. V trimming: 0 bases; J trimming: 2 bases; junction bases outside the gene matches: 4. In germline, CDR1 is SGHRS, CDR2 YFSETQ.

This clone was picked up one time. The chain has TRBV7-2 and TRBJ2-2; 12 nucleotides agree with TRBD2. CDR3 size: 17 residues. In germline, CDR1 is SGHTA, CDR2 FQGNSA. V was clipped by 5 bases and J by 4 bases; unmatched bases: 8. DNA for the CDR3: TGTGCCAGCAGCGGTCTCGTACTAGCGGGAGGCACCGGGGAGCTGTTTTTT. This codes for CASSGLVLAGGTGELFF.

The chain carries TRBV7-2 and TRBJ2-1; TRBD2 agrees at 13 bases. The CDR3 has 15 amino acids. The V gene's germline CDR1 is SGHTA and CDR2 FQGNSA. V lost 5 bases, J lost 6 bases, and 4 bases stayed unmatched. The CDR3 sequence: CASSPGTSGTNEQFF. The DNA for the CDR3 is TGTGCCAGCAGCCCCGGGACTAGCGGGACCAATGAGCAGTTCTTC. The variable domain in full, with the rest retrieved from reference TRBV7-2 and TRBJ2-1, is GAGVSQSPSNKVTEKGKDVELRCDPISGHTALYWYRQSLGQGLEFLIYFQGNSAPDKSGLPSDRFSAERTGGSVSTLTIQRTQQEDSAVYLCASSPGTSGTNEQFFGPGTRLTVL.

This rearrangement joins TRBV28 to TRBJ2-1; 8 bases map to TRBD1. The CDR3 runs to 15 residues. V lost 2 bases and J lost 5; bases outside the gene matches: 5. Germline CDR1 reads MDHEN; CDR2 reads SYDVKM. CDR3 DNA: TGTGCCAGCAGTTTAGCACAGGGGGTCCACAATGAGCAGTTCTTC. Translated, it gives CASSLAQGVHNEQFF.

The genes are TRBV10-2 and TRBJ2-7; 11 bases fit TRBD2. CDR3 length: 13 amino acids. With 6 bases clipped from V and 7 bases from J, the junction kept 5 bases outside the gene matches. Per the germline V gene, CDR1 is WSHSY and CDR2 is SAAADI. The CDR3 coding sequence is TGCGCCAGCAGACTAGCGGGAGCAGATGAGCAGTACTTC. The encoded protein is CASRLAGADEQYF.

This clone occurred a few times. V usage is TRBV4-1 and J usage is TRBJ1-5, with 8 bases that match TRBD1. The CDR3 loop spans 16 amino acids. The V segment lost 3 bases and the J segment 6 bases; nucleotides outside the gene matches: 10. CDR1 and CDR2 (germline): MGHRA, YSYEKL. Here the CDR3 DNA reads TGCGCCAGCAGCCACCCTCCGACAGGGGTCGGTCAGCCCCAGCATTTT. Its protein is CASSHPPTGVGQPQHF.

V usage is TRBV6-4 and J usage is TRBJ2-1, with 7 bases identical to TRBD1. This CDR3 region has 16 residues. CDR1 is MRHNA and CDR2 is SNTAGT in the germline V gene. Trimming removed 2 bases from V and 10 bases from J; junction bases left unmatched: 14. The CDR3 region is CASSDRDGTASSEQFF. DNA for the CDR3: TGTGCCAGCAGTGACCGGGACGGGACAGCTAGTAGCGAGCAGTTCTTC.